A selection of T cell receptor beta chains follows, all from one sample in a study of cytomegalovirus exposure and HLA in healthy donors. Method: immunoSEQ multiplex PCR; TCRdb's copy keeps in-frame clones and lacks some. The repertoire holds around 110,000 clones, with over 60% as singletons. The specimen was PBMCs. The receptors shown here come from a man between 25 and 39 years old in good health and CMV-seropositive. The conserved cysteine and the conserved F or W are not part of the CDR3 here. Each record gives: CDR3 protein, J gene, V gene.

CDR3aa: ASSLRGRAHNEQF
j_gene: TRBJ2-1
v_gene: TRBV5-1

CDR3aa: ASISSGSYEQY
j_gene: TRBJ2-7
v_gene: TRBV28

CDR3aa: ASSYRHTGSGYT
j_gene: TRBJ1-2
v_gene: TRBV6-5

CDR3aa: ASSTSDSGATDTQY
j_gene: TRBJ2-3
v_gene: TRBV5-1

CDR3aa: ASRDYKLNGYT
j_gene: TRBJ1-2
v_gene: TRBV28

CDR3aa: ASIAGLNVGELF
j_gene: TRBJ2-2
v_gene: TRBV2

CDR3aa: ASSQGGRDYSNQPQH
j_gene: TRBJ1-5
v_gene: TRBV23-1

CDR3aa: ASHGANTGELF
j_gene: TRBJ2-2
v_gene: TRBV7-3

CDR3aa: ASSLLRRGITRRAYEQY
j_gene: TRBJ2-7
v_gene: TRBV7-8

CDR3aa: ASSLVSSRGNEQF
j_gene: TRBJ2-1
v_gene: TRBV7-2

CDR3aa: ASSLGVGRSTDTQY
j_gene: TRBJ2-3
v_gene: TRBV7-8

CDR3aa: ASSQDDRGRDTQY
j_gene: TRBJ2-3
v_gene: TRBV4-2

CDR3aa: ASSPMTGDTDTQY
j_gene: TRBJ2-3
v_gene: TRBV7-8

CDR3aa: SVQGLGLPYEQY
j_gene: TRBJ2-7
v_gene: TRBV29-1

CDR3aa: ASSISGEGKQETQY
j_gene: TRBJ2-5
v_gene: TRBV19

CDR3aa: ASSLVEAGKLF
j_gene: TRBJ1-4
v_gene: TRBV4-2

CDR3aa: ASSLSVTVEETQY
j_gene: TRBJ2-5
v_gene: TRBV7-2

CDR3aa: AWSRGFRAEAF
j_gene: TRBJ1-1
v_gene: TRBV30

CDR3aa: AISRGGLYEQY
j_gene: TRBJ2-7
v_gene: TRBV10-3

CDR3aa: ASSYPGLARRY
j_gene: TRBJ2-7
v_gene: TRBV6-1

CDR3aa: ASSYSLGLYNSPLH
j_gene: TRBJ1-6
v_gene: TRBV6-5

CDR3aa: ASSLSSGGLYEQY
j_gene: TRBJ2-7
v_gene: TRBV7-3